This is a list of T cell receptor beta chains from one sample in a study of blood T cells in healthy people across ages. TCRdb re-analysed the 5' RACE reads in MiXCR, keeping a single row per CDR3 protein. The sample records around 650,000 distinct CDR3 sequences, about 30% being singletons. The specimen was blood. The receptors stem from a woman older than 75 in good health. The CDR3 runs from the conserved cysteine through the conserved F or W. The order of the fields is J gene, V gene, D gene, clone size, CDR3 DNA, CDR3 protein. The D gene is left open where the match is weak. Size values are once, few and many counts, or a class for expanded clones, and some rows have none.

>TRBJ2-2|TRBV7-2|TRBD1|many
TGTGCCAGCAGCTTAGTTCGCAGGGGCGTGAGGGGGCCTACCGGGGAGCTGTTTTTT
CASSLVRRGVRGPTGELFF
>TRBJ2-7|TRBV6-6|NA|NA
TGTGCCAGCATTCAGACAGGCCCCCCTTACGAGCAGTACTTC
CASIQTGPPYEQYF
>TRBJ2-5|TRBV3-1|NA|many
TGTGCCAGCAGCCCCAGATGGCAGTACGGGCAAGAGACCCAGTACTTC
CASSPRWQYGQETQYF
>TRBJ2-2|TRBV11-2|NA|NA
TGTGCCAGCAGCTTAGCTCTTGCGGGCGGGGAGCGGTTTTTT
CASSLALAGGERFF
>TRBJ1-1|TRBV6-6|TRBD1|NA
TGTGCCGGCAGTAACCATAAAACAGGGGGCGGCACTGAAGCTTTCTTT
CAGSNHKTGGGTEAFF
>TRBJ1-2|TRBV5-6|NA|few
TGTGCCAGCAGCTTTCAGGGGCAGAGAGGGGGCTACACCTTC
CASSFQGQRGGYTF
>TRBJ2-2|TRBV5-5|TRBD1|few
TGTGCCAGCACCGGGACAGGGTTTAGCACCGGGGAGCTGTTTTTT
CASTGTGFSTGELFF
>TRBJ1-5|TRBV11-2|NA|NA
TGTGCCAGCAGCTTAATGAGGGGTCAGCCCCAGCATTTT
CASSLMRGQPQHF
>TRBJ2-3|TRBV5-1|NA|many
TGCGCCAGCAGCTTGTCTACGGGGACCACAGATACGCAGTATTTT
CASSLSTGTTDTQYF
>TRBJ1-1|TRBV3-1|NA|many
TGTGCCAGCAGCCTTGTAATGAACACTGAAGCTTTCTTT
CASSLVMNTEAFF
>TRBJ1-2|TRBV7-8|NA|few
TGTGCCAGCAGCCCAGGGGATGACAACTATGGCTACACCTTC
CASSPGDDNYGYTF
>TRBJ1-4|TRBV5-1|TRBD1|few
TGCGCCAGCAGCTTGGCCGGACAGGGTCTTAGTGAAAAACTGTTTTTT
CASSLAGQGLSEKLFF
>TRBJ2-2|TRBV7-8|NA|few
TGTGCCAGCAGCCTCATGACGGGAAACACCGGGGAGCTGTTTTTT
CASSLMTGNTGELFF
>TRBJ2-2|TRBV3-1|NA|NA
TGTGCCAGCAGCCAAGCCAGGGGACACACCGGGGAGCTGTTTTTT
CASSQARGHTGELFF
>TRBJ1-3|TRBV12-3/TRBV12-4|NA|NA
TGTGCCAGCAGTCCGCTGGTGCGGGCTCGGGACACCATATATTTT
CASSPLVRARDTIYF
>TRBJ2-5|TRBV15|TRBD2|many
TGTGCCACCAGCAGAGGTTCCCTGGCGGGGGGGACCCAGGCCCAGTACTTC
CATSRGSLAGGTQAQYF
>TRBJ1-4|TRBV7-2|TRBD1|few
TGTGCCAGCAGCCCAGGGGACGGGACAGGGGGCTTAGCGACTAATGAAAAACTGTTTTTT
CASSPGDGTGGLATNEKLFF
>TRBJ2-7|TRBV7-2|TRBD2|NA
TGTGCCAGCAGCTTACCGGGACTAGCGGGAAATGAGCAGTACTTC
CASSLPGLAGNEQYF
>TRBJ1-6|TRBV6-5|TRBD1|few
TGTGCCAGCAGCACAGGGGTCGCACCCCTCCACTTT
CASSTGVAPLHF
>TRBJ2-3|TRBV20-1|NA|many
TGCAGTGCTAGAGATCATCCGGGGGCGATGGGCACAGATACGCAGTATTTT
CSARDHPGAMGTDTQYF
>TRBJ2-1|TRBV5-1|TRBD1|many
TGCGCCAGCAGCTCAGCAGGGACAGCATACAATGAGCAGTTCTTC
CASSSAGTAYNEQFF
>TRBJ2-1|TRBV5-1|TRBD1|many
TGCGCCAGCAGTCCCCACCGAGGACAGGGGGTCTACAATGAGCAGTTCTTC
CASSPHRGQGVYNEQFF
>TRBJ1-1|TRBV30|NA|many
TGTGCCTGGAGTGTACGGACAGACACTGAAGCTTTCTTT
CAWSVRTDTEAFF
>TRBJ2-1|TRBV6-2/TRBV6-3|TRBD2|NA
TGTGCCAGCAGTTACTCGCGAGCGGCGGGAGGCCTCAATGAGCAGTTCTTC
CASSYSRAAGGLNEQFF
>TRBJ2-7|TRBV6-2/TRBV6-3|TRBD2|many
TGTGCCAGCAGGGAAACTAGCGGGGACGAGCAGTACTTC
CASRETSGDEQYF
>TRBJ1-5|TRBV10-3|NA|many
TGTGCCATCAGTGCATCCGGGGAGGGCAATCAGCCCCAGCATTTT
CAISASGEGNQPQHF
>TRBJ2-5|TRBV5-6|TRBD2|many
TGTGCCAGCAGCTCCCTAGGACTAGGCGGTAAGGAGACCCAGTACTTC
CASSSLGLGGKETQYF
>TRBJ2-2|TRBV6-6|TRBD2|NA
TGTGCCAGCAGTCGAGGGACTAGCGGGGGCACCGGGGAGCTGTTTTTT
CASSRGTSGGTGELFF
>TRBJ1-5|TRBV6-2/TRBV6-3|NA|NA
TGTGCCAGCAGTTACGAAGTTCGGGGGGCTTGGAGGAGCAATCAGCCCCAGCATTTT
CASSYEVRGAWRSNQPQHF
>TRBJ1-1|TRBV7-6|NA|once
TGTGTCAGCAGCCGCTCCTACAGTGGGGGGACTGAAGCTTTCTTT
CVSSRSYSGGTEAFF
>TRBJ2-5|TRBV20-1|TRBD1|many
TGCAGTGCTAGAGACCTCAGGGGGCTAGAGACCCAGTACTTC
CSARDLRGLETQYF
>TRBJ2-1|TRBV5-5|NA|many
TGTGCCAGCACCCCAGTTCCGGGGGCCCATGAGCAGTTCTTC
CASTPVPGAHEQFF
>TRBJ1-4|TRBV6-5|TRBD1|NA
TGTGCCAGCAGCCCAGGGGGGAATAGTGAAAAACTGTTTTTT
CASSPGGNSEKLFF
>TRBJ2-7|TRBV29-1|TRBD2|NA
TGCAGCGTTGAAGATACAGCGGGAGGGTTCTACGAGCAGTACTTC
CSVEDTAGGFYEQYF
>TRBJ1-4|TRBV7-2|NA|few
TGTGCCAGCAGCCCGGACGTGGGGGCAGGAGGTGAAAAACTGTTTTTT
CASSPDVGAGGEKLFF
>TRBJ2-3|TRBV11-2|TRBD1|many
TGTGCCAGCAGCTTAGAAGGAAGGGACAGTTACACAGATACGCAGTATTTT
CASSLEGRDSYTDTQYF
>TRBJ2-5|TRBV20-1|TRBD1|many
TGCAGTGCTAGAGTCCCGTCGGGACAGGGGGCAGCGGGGACCCAGTACTTC
CSARVPSGQGAAGTQYF
>TRBJ1-1|TRBV20-1|NA|many
TGCAGTGCTATAGGGACGGCGGGGGCCATGAACACTGAAGCTTTCTTT
CSAIGTAGAMNTEAFF
>TRBJ2-1|TRBV3-1|NA|many
TGTGCCAGCAGCCCGGGACTCCTCTACAATGAGCAGTTCTTC
CASSPGLLYNEQFF
>TRBJ1-1|TRBV20-1|NA|once
TGCAGTGCTAGATCAGAAAAAACGGACACTGAAGCTTTCTTT
CSARSEKTDTEAFF
>TRBJ1-2|TRBV6-1|TRBD1|NA
TGTGCCAGCAATCGACGGGGGACAGACCATGGCTACACCTTC
CASNRRGTDHGYTF
>TRBJ2-1|TRBV11-2|TRBD2|once
TGTGCCAGCCTCAAGTGGCGAGCGGGAGGGAGTGACTCCTACAATGAGCAGTTCTTC
CASLKWRAGGSDSYNEQFF
>TRBJ1-1|TRBV6-1|NA|NA
TGTGCCAGCAGTGAAGAAGGCGGAGGTTTCATGAACACTGAAGCTTTCTTT
CASSEEGGGFMNTEAFF
>TRBJ1-4|TRBV20-1|NA|NA
TGCAGTGCTAGAGACAGGGTGGCTAATGAAAAACTGTTTTTT
CSARDRVANEKLFF
>TRBJ2-5|TRBV5-1|NA|NA
TGCGCCAGCAGCGGGGAGTACCAAGAGACCCAGTACTTC
CASSGEYQETQYF
>TRBJ2-3|TRBV5-1|TRBD1|many
TGCGCCAGCAGCTCCCTTGGACAGGGGCCGGGAGATACGCAGTATTTT
CASSSLGQGPGDTQYF
>TRBJ1-5|TRBV5-5|NA|many
TGTGCCAGCAGCTTGGACCCAGGGCCGGGCAATCAGCCCCAGCATTTT
CASSLDPGPGNQPQHF
>TRBJ1-5|TRBV21-1|NA|NA
TGTGCCAGCAGCGAAGGGGGAACAGGGGGTCATTATCAGCCCCAGCATTTT
CASSEGGTGGHYQPQHF
>TRBJ1-1|TRBV18|TRBD1|NA
TGTGCCAGCTCACCGGGCAACAGGGGGCCGAACACTGAAGCTTTCTTT
CASSPGNRGPNTEAFF
>TRBJ2-7|TRBV5-3|NA|NA
TGTGCCAGAAGTCCCGGGGCGGTGTACGAGCAGTACTTC
CARSPGAVYEQYF
>TRBJ2-7|TRBV29-1|NA|few
TGCAGCGTTGAAGCCCCGGGCCGACTCTACGAGCAGTACTTC
CSVEAPGRLYEQYF
>TRBJ2-7|TRBV3-1|NA|many
TGTGCCAGCAGCCCCGAACAGGGCCGCTCCTACGAGCAGTACTTC
CASSPEQGRSYEQYF
>TRBJ1-2|TRBV29-1|TRBD1|NA
TGCAGCGTTCGCCGACAGGGGGCTAGCTATGGCTACACCTTC
CSVRRQGASYGYTF
>TRBJ1-4|TRBV20-1|NA|few
TGCAGTGCTAGAGATCGTACGACGGGTGAAAAACTGTTTTTT
CSARDRTTGEKLFF
>TRBJ2-2|TRBV18|NA|NA
TGTGCCAGCTCACCAGAGGGGGGCTTGAACACCGGGGAGCTGTTTTTT
CASSPEGGLNTGELFF
>TRBJ1-1|TRBV29-1|NA|many
TGCAGCGTTGTCCCAGGGAACACTGAAGCTTTCTTT
CSVVPGNTEAFF